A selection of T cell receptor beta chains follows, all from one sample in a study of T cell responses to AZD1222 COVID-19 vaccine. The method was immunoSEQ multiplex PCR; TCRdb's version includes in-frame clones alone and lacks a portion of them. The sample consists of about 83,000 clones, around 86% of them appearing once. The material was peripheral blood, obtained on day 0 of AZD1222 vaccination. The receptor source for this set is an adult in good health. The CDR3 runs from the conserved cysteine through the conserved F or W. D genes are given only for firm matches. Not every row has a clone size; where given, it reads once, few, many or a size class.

cdr3_nt: TGTGCCAGCAGCCCGGACCCCGGAAGTCCCTACGAGCAGTACTTC
cdr3_aa: CASSPDPGSPYEQYF
j_call: TRBJ2-7
clone_size: -
v_call: TRBV6-2/TRBV6-3
d_call: -

cdr3_nt: TGTGCCAGCAATCGGGGGGGTTCTCGCACCGGGGAGCTGTTTTTT
cdr3_aa: CASNRGGSRTGELFF
j_call: TRBJ2-2
clone_size: few
v_call: TRBV28
d_call: TRBD2

cdr3_nt: TGTGCCAGCAGTCCCGGGCCCTATGGCTACACCTTC
cdr3_aa: CASSPGPYGYTF
j_call: TRBJ1-2
clone_size: -
v_call: TRBV27
d_call: -

cdr3_nt: TGTGCCAGCAGCCGGGCAACATCCCGCGATGAGCAGTTCTTC
cdr3_aa: CASSRATSRDEQFF
j_call: TRBJ2-1
clone_size: -
v_call: TRBV4-2
d_call: -

cdr3_nt: TGTGCCAGCAGTGAGAGCTATTCCACGCAGTATTTT
cdr3_aa: CASSESYSTQYF
j_call: TRBJ2-3
clone_size: -
v_call: TRBV6-1
d_call: -

cdr3_nt: TGTGCCAGCAGCCGAACACCTACCGGGGAGCTGTTTTTT
cdr3_aa: CASSRTPTGELFF
j_call: TRBJ2-2
clone_size: -
v_call: TRBV27
d_call: -

cdr3_nt: TGTGCCAGCAGTGACGCCGGGACACAGGGGAGTTACGAGCAGTACTTC
cdr3_aa: CASSDAGTQGSYEQYF
j_call: TRBJ2-7
clone_size: -
v_call: TRBV6-1
d_call: TRBD1

cdr3_nt: TGTGCCAGCTCACGGACAGGGAGCACAGATACGCAGTATTTT
cdr3_aa: CASSRTGSTDTQYF
j_call: TRBJ2-3
clone_size: once
v_call: TRBV5-6
d_call: TRBD1

cdr3_nt: TGTGCCAGCAAGGGAGAAAAACTGTTTTTT
cdr3_aa: CASKGEKLFF
j_call: TRBJ1-4
clone_size: -
v_call: TRBV6-6
d_call: -

cdr3_nt: TGTGCCAGCAGCTTAGGCCGGGTCACCGGGGAGCTGTTTTTT
cdr3_aa: CASSLGRVTGELFF
j_call: TRBJ2-2
clone_size: -
v_call: TRBV13
d_call: -

cdr3_nt: TGTGCCACCAGCAGAGGGGAGACAAATACGCAGTATTTT
cdr3_aa: CATSRGETNTQYF
j_call: TRBJ2-3
clone_size: -
v_call: TRBV15
d_call: -

cdr3_nt: TGCAGCGTTGTCCCCCCCCTCGGCGAGCAGTACTTC
cdr3_aa: CSVVPPLGEQYF
j_call: TRBJ2-7
clone_size: -
v_call: TRBV29-1
d_call: -

cdr3_nt: TGTGCCAGCAGCTTAGGGACAGTCTACGAGCAGTACTTC
cdr3_aa: CASSLGTVYEQYF
j_call: TRBJ2-7
clone_size: few
v_call: TRBV7-8
d_call: -

cdr3_nt: TGTGCCAGCAATACGAGGGCGGGGGGAGAGCAGTTCTTC
cdr3_aa: CASNTRAGGEQFF
j_call: TRBJ2-1
clone_size: -
v_call: TRBV5-4
d_call: TRBD2

cdr3_nt: TGCGCCAGCAGCGTGCAGGGTGTCGAGCAGTACTTC
cdr3_aa: CASSVQGVEQYF
j_call: TRBJ2-7
clone_size: few
v_call: TRBV5-1
d_call: -

cdr3_nt: TGTGCCAGCAGCTTGGGGCCCAACTTCGGTACCGGGGAGCTGTTTTTT
cdr3_aa: CASSLGPNFGTGELFF
j_call: TRBJ2-2
clone_size: -
v_call: TRBV5-5
d_call: -

cdr3_nt: TGTGCCACCAGCAGAGTTAAGGATTCACCCCTCCACTTT
cdr3_aa: CATSRVKDSPLHF
j_call: TRBJ1-6
clone_size: once
v_call: TRBV15
d_call: -

cdr3_nt: TGTGCCAGCACCTTCCCTCTTACCGGGACAGGGGGTGAAAAACTGTTTTTT
cdr3_aa: CASTFPLTGTGGEKLFF
j_call: TRBJ1-4
clone_size: -
v_call: TRBV7-9
d_call: TRBD1

cdr3_nt: TGTGCCAGCAGCGCCACTAGCGGGGGGGCAGAGACCCAGTACTTC
cdr3_aa: CASSATSGGAETQYF
j_call: TRBJ2-5
clone_size: -
v_call: TRBV11-2
d_call: TRBD2

cdr3_nt: TGTGCCAGTAGTAGTACGGGCCACTACAATGAGCAGTTCTTC
cdr3_aa: CASSSTGHYNEQFF
j_call: TRBJ2-1
clone_size: -
v_call: TRBV19
d_call: -

cdr3_nt: TGTGCCAGCACCCCCGGGGTAGCGGGGGCCCCCTACGAGCAGTACTTC
cdr3_aa: CASTPGVAGAPYEQYF
j_call: TRBJ2-7
clone_size: -
v_call: TRBV2
d_call: TRBD2

cdr3_nt: TGTGCCACCACGGACAGGGGGAGTCAGCCCCAGCATTTT
cdr3_aa: CATTDRGSQPQHF
j_call: TRBJ1-5
clone_size: -
v_call: TRBV10-3
d_call: TRBD1

cdr3_nt: TGTGCCAGCAGCAGTACAGAACAGGAAAGATGGCAAAAACTGTTTTTT
cdr3_aa: CASSSTEQERWQKLFF
j_call: TRBJ1-4
clone_size: -
v_call: TRBV7-9
d_call: -

cdr3_nt: TGTGCCTGGAGCCCCTCGGGTGGAACAGGGCCGAACTTC
cdr3_aa: CAWSPSGGTGPNF
j_call: TRBJ2-7
clone_size: -
v_call: TRBV30
d_call: -

cdr3_nt: TGTGCCAGCAGCGACAATAGCGGGAGTCTGGGCGAGCAGTACTTC
cdr3_aa: CASSDNSGSLGEQYF
j_call: TRBJ2-7
clone_size: -
v_call: TRBV7-2
d_call: TRBD2

cdr3_nt: TGCGCCAGCAGCAATCTCGGTGGGCCCAATGAGCAGTTCTTC
cdr3_aa: CASSNLGGPNEQFF
j_call: TRBJ2-1
clone_size: -
v_call: TRBV10-2
d_call: -

cdr3_nt: TGTGCCAGCAGCCAAGTCGGCGGGCGCGATGAAAAACTGTTTTTT
cdr3_aa: CASSQVGGRDEKLFF
j_call: TRBJ1-4
clone_size: -
v_call: TRBV14
d_call: -

cdr3_nt: TGCAGTGCTCGAGAGGCTGAGACCCAGTACTTC
cdr3_aa: CSAREAETQYF
j_call: TRBJ2-5
clone_size: -
v_call: TRBV20-1
d_call: -

cdr3_nt: TGTGCCAGCAGCTTTCGGAATTACTATGGCTACACCTTC
cdr3_aa: CASSFRNYYGYTF
j_call: TRBJ1-2
clone_size: -
v_call: TRBV7-2
d_call: -

cdr3_nt: TGTGCCAGCAGTACGGGGACAAACACGGTTGAGCAGTACTTC
cdr3_aa: CASSTGTNTVEQYF
j_call: TRBJ2-7
clone_size: -
v_call: TRBV28
d_call: -

cdr3_nt: TGTGCCAGCAGACACCTCAGGAGCAATCAGCCCCAGCATTTT
cdr3_aa: CASRHLRSNQPQHF
j_call: TRBJ1-5
clone_size: -
v_call: TRBV5-8
d_call: -

cdr3_nt: TGCGCCAGCAGTGATCGGGGATACACTGAAGCTTTCTTT
cdr3_aa: CASSDRGYTEAFF
j_call: TRBJ1-1
clone_size: -
v_call: TRBV10-1
d_call: -

cdr3_nt: TGTGCCAGCAGCCCCAGGGGTGGCGGGGGGGCCGTCAATGAGCAGTTCTTC
cdr3_aa: CASSPRGGGGAVNEQFF
j_call: TRBJ2-1
clone_size: -
v_call: TRBV7-3
d_call: TRBD2

cdr3_nt: TGTGCCAGCAGTGAAGGGGAGGGGGTAAAGAGTCCCCAGCATTTT
cdr3_aa: CASSEGEGVKSPQHF
j_call: TRBJ1-5
clone_size: -
v_call: TRBV6-1
d_call: -

cdr3_nt: TGCGCCAGCAGCCCGGATAGCAATCAGCCCCAGCATTTT
cdr3_aa: CASSPDSNQPQHF
j_call: TRBJ1-5
clone_size: -
v_call: TRBV5-1
d_call: -

cdr3_nt: TGTGCCAGCAGTTACCGGGGCTACAATGAGCAGTTCTTC
cdr3_aa: CASSYRGYNEQFF
j_call: TRBJ2-1
clone_size: once
v_call: TRBV6-5
d_call: -

cdr3_nt: TGCGCCAGCAGCCAAGATCGGGGCGGCGGGAGGAGACACACAGATACGCAGTATTTT
cdr3_aa: CASSQDRGGGRRHTDTQYF
j_call: TRBJ2-3
clone_size: -
v_call: TRBV4-1
d_call: TRBD2

cdr3_nt: TGTGCCATCGGGACTAGCGGGTACGAGCAGTACTTC
cdr3_aa: CAIGTSGYEQYF
j_call: TRBJ2-7
clone_size: once
v_call: TRBV10-3
d_call: TRBD2

cdr3_nt: TGCAGCGTTGAAGATCCACGCGGACTAGCGGGATCAGATACGCAGTATTTT
cdr3_aa: CSVEDPRGLAGSDTQYF
j_call: TRBJ2-3
clone_size: few
v_call: TRBV29-1
d_call: TRBD2

cdr3_nt: TGTGCCAGCAGACGGACAGGGGGAAGGCAGCCCCAGCATTTT
cdr3_aa: CASRRTGGRQPQHF
j_call: TRBJ1-5
clone_size: -
v_call: TRBV16
d_call: TRBD1